This T cell receptor (beta chain) was recovered during a study of T-cell reconstitution after alpha-beta-depleted transplantation in children. Library preparation (for TCRbeta) was performed with unique molecular identifiers. TCRdb independently ran MiXCR on the PCR reads; one entry per CDR3 protein. This sample has 750,000 to 950,000 distinct CDR3 sequences; around 15% occur once, and the top ten carry about 5%. This clonotype has ten or more counts. Its antigen is not known. Germline CDR1 is SGHRS and CDR2 is YFSETQ. Losses at the gene ends were 3 bases for V and 7 bases for J; bases not matched to a gene: 18. The length of the CDR3 is 17 residues. Findings and limits, study-wide: Two months or so post-transplant, alpha-beta T cells reportedly derived from several hundred expanded graft clones. Newly produced T cells mostly provided counts and TCRbeta diversity after one year, as hyperexpanded clones declined.

The receptor was isolated from a male patient younger than 18 who had a stem cell transplant for acute lymphoblastic leukemia, so the T cells may come from the graft donor. The chain is built from TRBV5-1 and TRBJ2-7; 8 bases line up with TRBD1. The sequencing here drew on PBMCs, mostly from graft donor cells, taken 360 days after TCRalphabeta/CD19-depleted stem cell transplant. In DNA form, the CDR3 reads TGCGCCAGCAGCTCGACCCTGGACAGGGACGGTTTGAGGGAGCAGTACTTC. It specifies CASSSTLDRDGLREQYF.